This T cell receptor (beta chain) was found in a study of T-cell memory formation after mild COVID-19. TCRdb reprocessed the 5' RACE reads via MiXCR and lists one record per CDR3 protein. The repertoire consists of roughly 340,000 distinct CDR3 sequences, with around 20% occurring once and the leading ten covering around 23%. Sample: PBMCs or a T cell subset sorted from them (not recorded which). This clonotype was obtained from a young man who had mild COVID-19 (a few samples of this study predate the infection). Cell type and time point are not known.

The CDR3 loop is CASSHRGETQYF. The CDR3 DNA reads TGTGCCAGCAGCCACCGGGGGGAGACCCAGTACTTC. The rearrangement links TRBV14 to TRBJ2-5, with D maybe TRBD2 (6 bases). The germline CDR1 and CDR2 sequences are SGHDN and FVKESK. Trimming removed 3 bases from V and 5 bases from J, with 7 bases in between. This CDR3 spans 12 amino acids. Supplemented by reference TRBV14 and TRBJ2-5, the full variable domain reads EAGVTQFPSHSVIEKGQTVTLRCDPISGHDNLYWYRRVMGKEIKFLLHFVKESKQDESGMPNNRFLAERTGGTYSTLKVQPAELEDSGVYFCASSHRGETQYFGPGTRLLVL.